The subject of this entry is one TCR beta chain. The target antigen is unknown. This CDR3 has 14 residues. Deletions cut 1 base from V and 5 bases from J, with 9 bases between. Germline lookup yields CDR1 SNHLY and CDR2 FYNNEI. Cells designated naive CD8 were CD45RO-negative and were positively selected for CCR7, with terminally differentiated effector memory CD45RA+ cells excluded. The data derive from a study of shared clonotypes between healthy human individuals. At the level of the study: CD4 naive cells filled three plates per donor, CD4 memory three, CD8 naive two and CD8 memory one. The study, taken as a whole, reports: Naive subsets generally had larger estimated richness than memory subsets. Donor scarcity curtailed the genetic and exposure-history diversity represented herein.

The method was immunoSEQ multiplex PCR; TCRdb's version includes in-frame clones alone and lacks a portion of them. The sample records about 2,200,000 clones, roughly 91% being singletons. Sequencing input: naive CD8+ T cells from PBMCs. The receptor comes from a man aged 18 to 30 in good health. Some clones in this sample may be carry-over from other donors' samples. The rearrangement joins TRBV2 to TRBJ1-3; D unclear. The CDR3 loop reads CASSEDSPRNTIYF. The CDR3 DNA reads TGTGCCAGCAGTGAAGACAGCCCTAGAAACACCATATATTTT.